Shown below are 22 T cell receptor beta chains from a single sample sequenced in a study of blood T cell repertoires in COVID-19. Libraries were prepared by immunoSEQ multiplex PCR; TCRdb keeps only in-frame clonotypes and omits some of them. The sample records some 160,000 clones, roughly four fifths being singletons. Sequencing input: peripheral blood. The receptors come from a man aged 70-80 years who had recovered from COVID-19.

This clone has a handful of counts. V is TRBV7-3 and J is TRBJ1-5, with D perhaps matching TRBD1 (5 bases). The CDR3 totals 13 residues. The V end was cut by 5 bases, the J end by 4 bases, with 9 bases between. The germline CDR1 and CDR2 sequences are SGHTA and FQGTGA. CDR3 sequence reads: CASSPQGNQPQHF. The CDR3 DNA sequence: TGTGCCAGCAGCCCCCAGGGAAATCAGCCCCAGCATTTT.

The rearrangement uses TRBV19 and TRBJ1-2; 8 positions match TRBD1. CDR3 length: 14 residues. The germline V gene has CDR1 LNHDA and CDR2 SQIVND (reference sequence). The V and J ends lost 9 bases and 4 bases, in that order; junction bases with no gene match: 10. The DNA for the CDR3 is TGTGCCAGCCAAACCGGGACAGGCGTCTATGGCTACACCTTC. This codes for CASQTGTGVYGYTF.

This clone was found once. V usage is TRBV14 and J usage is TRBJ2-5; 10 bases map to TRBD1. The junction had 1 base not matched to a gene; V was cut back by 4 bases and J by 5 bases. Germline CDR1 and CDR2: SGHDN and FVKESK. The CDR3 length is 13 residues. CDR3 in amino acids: CASSRDRGETQYF. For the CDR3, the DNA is TGTGCCAGCAGCCGGGACAGGGGTGAGACCCAGTACTTC.

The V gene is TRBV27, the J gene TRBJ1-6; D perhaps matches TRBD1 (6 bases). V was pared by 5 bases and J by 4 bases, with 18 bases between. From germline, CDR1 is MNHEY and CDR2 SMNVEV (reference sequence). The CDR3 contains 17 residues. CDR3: CASSPPTGQLYNSPLHF. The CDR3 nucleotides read TGTGCCAGCAGTCCACCGACAGGACAGCTTTATAATTCACCCCTCCACTTT.

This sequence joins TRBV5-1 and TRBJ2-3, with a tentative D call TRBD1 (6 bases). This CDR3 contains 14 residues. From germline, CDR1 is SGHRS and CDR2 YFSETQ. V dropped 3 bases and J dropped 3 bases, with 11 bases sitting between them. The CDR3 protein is CASSSGQTTDTQYF. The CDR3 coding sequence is TGCGCCAGCAGCTCAGGACAGACTACAGATACGCAGTATTTT.

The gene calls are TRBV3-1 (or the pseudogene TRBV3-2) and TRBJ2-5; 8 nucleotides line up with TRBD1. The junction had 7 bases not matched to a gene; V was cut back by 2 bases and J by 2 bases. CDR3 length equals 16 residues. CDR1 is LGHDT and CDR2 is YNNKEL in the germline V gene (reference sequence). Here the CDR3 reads CASSQFTGGWQETQYF. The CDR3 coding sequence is TGTGCCAGCAGCCAATTTACAGGGGGTTGGCAAGAGACCCAGTACTTC.

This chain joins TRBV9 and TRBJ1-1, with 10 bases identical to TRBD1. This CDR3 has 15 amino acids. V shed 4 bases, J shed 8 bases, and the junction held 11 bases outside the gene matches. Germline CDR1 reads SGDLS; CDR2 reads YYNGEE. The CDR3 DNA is TGTGCCAGCAGCCCCTCGACAGGGGGCGGCCGGGAAGCTTTCTTT. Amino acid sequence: CASSPSTGGGREAFF.

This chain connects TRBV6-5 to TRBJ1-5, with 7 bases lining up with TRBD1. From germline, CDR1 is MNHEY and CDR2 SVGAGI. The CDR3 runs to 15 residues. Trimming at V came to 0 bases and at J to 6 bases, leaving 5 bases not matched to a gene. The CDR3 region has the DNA TGTGCCAGCAGTTACTCGAAGACAGGGATTCAGCCCCAGCATTTT. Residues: CASSYSKTGIQPQHF.

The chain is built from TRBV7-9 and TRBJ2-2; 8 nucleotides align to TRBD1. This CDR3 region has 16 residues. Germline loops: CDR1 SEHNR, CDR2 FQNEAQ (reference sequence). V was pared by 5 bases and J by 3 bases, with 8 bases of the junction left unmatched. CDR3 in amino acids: CASSGGQGFYTGELFF. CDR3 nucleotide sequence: TGTGCCAGCAGCGGCGGACAGGGTTTTTACACCGGGGAGCTGTTTTTT.

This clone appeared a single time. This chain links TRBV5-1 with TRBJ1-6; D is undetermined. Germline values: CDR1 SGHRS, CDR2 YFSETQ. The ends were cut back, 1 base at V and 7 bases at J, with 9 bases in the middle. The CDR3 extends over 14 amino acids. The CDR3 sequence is CASSLIDGNSPLHF. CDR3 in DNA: TGCGCCAGCAGCTTGATTGATGGCAATTCACCCCTCCACTTT.

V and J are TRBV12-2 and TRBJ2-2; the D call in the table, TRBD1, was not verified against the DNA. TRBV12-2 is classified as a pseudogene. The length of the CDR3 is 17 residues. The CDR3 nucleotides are TGTGCAAGTCGCTTAAGGTTGACAGGAAAATACACCGGGGAGCTGTTTTTT. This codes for CASRLRLTGKYTGELFF.

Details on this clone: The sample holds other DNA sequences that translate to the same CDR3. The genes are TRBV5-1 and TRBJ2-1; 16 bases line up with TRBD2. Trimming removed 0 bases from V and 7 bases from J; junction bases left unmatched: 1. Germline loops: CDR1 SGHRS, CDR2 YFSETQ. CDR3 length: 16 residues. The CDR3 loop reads CASSLGGLAGGNEQFF. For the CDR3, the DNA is TGCGCCAGCAGCTTGGGGGGACTAGCGGGAGGGAATGAGCAGTTCTTC.

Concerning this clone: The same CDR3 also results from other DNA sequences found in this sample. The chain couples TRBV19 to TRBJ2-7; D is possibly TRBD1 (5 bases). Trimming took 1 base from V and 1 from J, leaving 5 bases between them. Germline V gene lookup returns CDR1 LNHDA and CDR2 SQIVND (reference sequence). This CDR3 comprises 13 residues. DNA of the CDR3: TGTGCCAGTAGTATAGGACAGTCCTACGAGCAGTACTTC. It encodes CASSIGQSYEQYF.

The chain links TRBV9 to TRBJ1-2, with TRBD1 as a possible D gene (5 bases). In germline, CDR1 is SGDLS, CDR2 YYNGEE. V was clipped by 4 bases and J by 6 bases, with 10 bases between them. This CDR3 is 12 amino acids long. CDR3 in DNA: TGTGCCAGCAGCAGGGGTCTCGATGGCTACACCTTC. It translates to CASSRGLDGYTF.

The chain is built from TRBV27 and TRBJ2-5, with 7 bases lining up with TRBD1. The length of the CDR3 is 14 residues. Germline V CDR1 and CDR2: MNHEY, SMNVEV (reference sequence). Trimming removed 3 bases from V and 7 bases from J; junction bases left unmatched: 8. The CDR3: CASSFEGAQGTQYF. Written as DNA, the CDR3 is TGTGCCAGCAGTTTTGAGGGGGCGCAGGGGACCCAGTACTTC.

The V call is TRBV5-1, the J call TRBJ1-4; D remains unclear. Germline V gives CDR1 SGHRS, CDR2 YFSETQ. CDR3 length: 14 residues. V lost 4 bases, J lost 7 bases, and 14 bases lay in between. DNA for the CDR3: TGCGCCAGCAGCCCGGGTTCCGAGCCTGAAAAACTGTTTTTT. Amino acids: CASSPGSEPEKLFF.

CDR3 sequence reads: CASSMQGAAEAFF. In DNA form, the CDR3 reads TGTGCCAGTAGTATGCAGGGGGCGGCTGAAGCTTTCTTT. The chain is built from TRBV19 and TRBJ1-1, with 8 bases aligning to TRBD1. The CDR3 runs to 13 residues. V shed 3 bases, J shed 6 bases, and the junction held 3 bases outside the gene matches. CDR1 and CDR2 from the germline V gene are LNHDA and SQIVND (reference sequence). Looking up the rest from reference TRBV19 and TRBJ1-1 gives the full variable domain: DGGITQSPKYLFRKEGQNVTLSCEQNLNHDAMYWYRQDPGQGLRLIYYSQIVNDFQKGDIAEGYSVSREKKESFPLTVTSAQKNPTAFYLCASSMQGAAEAFFGQGTRLTVV.

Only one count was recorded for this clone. The CDR3 DNA is TGTGCCAGCAGCGATGGACAGCGCGGGAGTGAGCAGTACTTC. Amino acid sequence: CASSDGQRGSEQYF. The chain carries TRBV7-3 and TRBJ2-7, with D possibly being TRBD2 (7 bases). CDR3 length equals 14 residues. Trimming shortened V by 5 bases and J by 7 bases, and 18 bases separated the two germline ends. Germline V lookup: CDR1 SGHTA, CDR2 FQGTGA.

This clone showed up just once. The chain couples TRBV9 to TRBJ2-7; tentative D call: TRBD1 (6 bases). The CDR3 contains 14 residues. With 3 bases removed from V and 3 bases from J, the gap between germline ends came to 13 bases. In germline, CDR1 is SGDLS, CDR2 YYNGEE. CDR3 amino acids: CASSGRDNNYEQYF. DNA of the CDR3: TGTGCCAGCAGCGGCCGGGACAACAACTACGAGCAGTACTTC.

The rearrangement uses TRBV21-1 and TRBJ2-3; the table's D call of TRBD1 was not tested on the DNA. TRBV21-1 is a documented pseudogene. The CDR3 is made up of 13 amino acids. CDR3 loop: CASPRASTDTQYF. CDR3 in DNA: TGTGCCAGCCCCAGGGCTAGCACAGATACGCAGTATTTT.

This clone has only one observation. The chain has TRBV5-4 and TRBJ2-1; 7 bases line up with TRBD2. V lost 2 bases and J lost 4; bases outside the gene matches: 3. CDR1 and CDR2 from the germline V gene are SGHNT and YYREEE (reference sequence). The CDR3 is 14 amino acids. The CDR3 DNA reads TGTGCCAGCAGCTTTGAGCGGGGTTACAATGAGCAGTTCTTC. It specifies CASSFERGYNEQFF.

The CDR3 coding sequence is TGTGCCTGGAGTTTCCGCGTTTGGACAGACACTGAAGCTTTCTTT. Translating it yields CAWSFRVWTDTEAFF. The rearrangement links TRBV30 to TRBJ1-1; D might be TRBD1 (6 bases). The CDR3 spans 15 residues. Germline-derived CDR1 and CDR2 are GTSNPN and SVGIG (reference sequence). V was trimmed by 2 bases and J by 3 bases, leaving 16 bases between them.